The 20 T cell receptor beta chains reported below all come from one sample, sequenced in a study of CD8 T cell repertoires and influenza. Broader study findings: The M1-specific TCR beta repertoire of every donor was dominated by TRBV19, at about 57.1% to 90%. Only about half of M1-specific TCRs carried the canonical 11-mer xRSx CDR3 beta motif.

CD8 T cells were restimulated weekly for about 3 weeks with peptide-pulsed (around 1 uM) irradiated TAP-deficient T2 cells. The template was cDNA reverse transcribed from around 100-300 ng of total RNA. Libraries were prepared by immunoSEQ multiplex PCR; TCRdb keeps only in-frame clonotypes and omits some of them. The top ten hold approximately 43% of the sample, which has some 330 clones, roughly 29% seen once. Material for sequencing was M1 dextramer-binding CD8+ T cells from cultured PBMCs. Subset reported: CD8 T cells sorted as dextramer-positive for the influenza matrix M1 58-66 peptide. These receptors were collected from a person under 35 in good health.

Within the sample, this clone is medium-sized. The CDR3 region has the DNA TGTGCCAGTAGTTCAGGCACCTATGGCTACACCTTC. It translates to CASSSGTYGYTF. This rearrangement joins TRBV19 to TRBJ1-2; D ambiguous. The CDR3 runs 12 residues. The V gene lost 5 bases and the J gene lost 4 bases, with 8 bases spanning the gap. Germline CDR1 LNHDA, CDR2 SQIVND (reference sequence). The full variable domain, completed using reference TRBV19 and TRBJ1-2, is DGGITQSPKYLFRKEGQNVTLSCEQNLNHDAMYWYRQDPGQGLRLIYYSQIVNDFQKGDIAEGYSVSREKKESFPLTVTSAQKNPTAFYLCASSSGTYGYTFGSGTRLTVV.

V is TRBV28 and J is TRBJ2-1; D unclear. Trimming stripped 1 base from V and 4 bases from J, with 11 bases between. Per the germline V gene, CDR1 is MDHEN and CDR2 is SYDVKM. This CDR3 region has 15 residues. The CDR3: CASSLYRGDYNEQFF. CDR3 bases: TGTGCCAGCAGTTTATATCGCGGCGATTACAATGAGCAGTTCTTC.

The J gene is TRBJ2-1, the V gene TRBV25-1, with 11 nucleotides matching TRBD1. V gave up 5 bases and J gave up 6 bases; unmatched junction bases: 3. CDR3 length equals 14 residues. Germline CDR1 and CDR2: MGHDK and SYGVNS. The CDR3 loop reads CASSSGTGGNEQFF. Here the CDR3 DNA reads TGTGCCAGCAGTTCCGGGACAGGGGGCAATGAGCAGTTCTTC.

The chain combines TRBV2 with TRBJ2-5; 7 bases agree with TRBD1. V was pared by 5 bases and J by 7 bases, with 13 bases of the junction left unmatched. Germline loops: CDR1 SNHLY, CDR2 FYNNEI. There are 15 residues in the CDR3. The CDR3 bases are TGTGCCAGCAGTCAAATGGGACAGACACATCGGACCCAGTACTTC. Amino acid sequence: CASSQMGQTHRTQYF.

V gene TRBV9 combines with J gene TRBJ1-1; D is possibly TRBD1 (6 bases). Germline CDR1 is SGDLS and CDR2 is YYNGEE. This CDR3 region has 12 residues. Trimming shortened V by 5 bases and J by 6 bases, and 11 bases separated the two germline ends. DNA of the CDR3: TGTGCCAGCAGGATAACAGGGCCTGAAGCTTTCTTT. This translates into CASRITGPEAFF. Looking up the rest from reference TRBV9 and TRBJ1-1 gives the full variable domain: DSGVTQTPKHLITATGQRVTLRCSPRSGDLSVYWYQQSLDQGLQFLIQYYNGEERAKGNILERFSAQQFPDLHSELNLSSLELGDSALYFCASRITGPEAFFGQGTRLTVV.

By share, this clone counts as medium-sized (0.01 to 0.1%). The J gene is TRBJ2-5, the V gene TRBV23-1; possible D gene TRBD2, 6 bases. TRBV23-1 is annotated as an ORF whose role is uncertain. Trimming removed 3 bases at V and 7 bases at J, with 21 bases between. There are 16 residues in the CDR3. The CDR3 DNA sequence: TGCGCCAGCAGTCATAGATTCGGGGGTCGGGATGTGACCCAGTACTTC. Encoded protein: CASSHRFGGRDVTQYF.

The CDR3 here is CASSAGLSNQPQHF. The CDR3 nucleotides read TGTGCCAGCAGTGCTGGACTGAGCAATCAGCCCCAGCATTTT. The V gene is TRBV6-5, the J gene TRBJ1-5; D remains ambiguous. Trimming left V 5 bases short and J 1 base short, with 9 bases between. Germline V CDR1 and CDR2: MNHEY, SVGAGI. This CDR3 is 14 amino acids long.

This clone is hyperexpanded. An end of the junction does not agree with germline; a read error may underlie this. The V and J genes are TRBV7-2 and TRBJ2-1; 9 bases match TRBD2. This CDR3 is 14 amino acids long. From germline, CDR1 is SGHTA and CDR2 FQGNSA. The CDR3 is CASTLAGVGYEQFF. CDR3 coding DNA: TGTGCCAGCACCTTAGCGGGAGTAGGCTATGAGCAGTTCTTC.

This clone was found a few times. The rearrangement links TRBV27 to TRBJ2-1; TRBD2 agrees at 9 bases. This CDR3 has 14 residues. J was trimmed by 7 bases and V by 6 bases; bases with no gene match: 7. Germline CDR1 reads MNHEY; CDR2 reads SMNVEV (reference sequence). CDR3 DNA: TGTGCCAGCAGCCAATCTAGCGGGACGAATGAGCAGTTCTTC. This gives the protein CASSQSSGTNEQFF.

By frequency in the sample, this clone is medium-sized. The chain carries TRBV19 and TRBJ1-1; D unresolved. CDR1 LNHDA and CDR2 SQIVND come from the germline V gene (reference sequence). The CDR3 extends over 13 amino acids. V lost 5 bases, J lost 8 bases, and 15 bases lay in between. CDR3 residues: CASSFRSSSEAFF. In nucleotides, the CDR3 is TGTGCCAGTAGTTTCCGATCCTCGAGCGAAGCTTTCTTT. Using reference TRBV19 and TRBJ1-1 for the parts outside the CDR3, the full variable domain is DGGITQSPKYLFRKEGQNVTLSCEQNLNHDAMYWYRQDPGQGLRLIYYSQIVNDFQKGDIAEGYSVSREKKESFPLTVTSAQKNPTAFYLCASSFRSSSEAFFGQGTRLTVV.

This clone was seen ten or more times. The chain uses TRBV2 and TRBJ2-7; D possibly corresponds to TRBD1 (5 bases). Germline lookup yields CDR1 SNHLY and CDR2 FYNNEI. CDR3 length equals 13 residues. V was pared by 1 base and J by 3 bases, with 7 bases between. Written as DNA, the CDR3 is TGTGCCAGCAGTGAAGACAGGTACTACGAGCAGTACTTC. Its translation is CASSEDRYYEQYF. The full variable domain, rest sourced from reference TRBV2 and TRBJ2-7, is EPEVTQTPSHQVTQMGQEVILRCVPISNHLYFYWYRQILGQKVEFLVSFYNNEISEKSEIFDDQFSVERPDGSNFTLKIRSTKLEDSAMYFCASSEDRYYEQYFGPGTRLTVT.

This clone was observed a handful of times. The chain couples TRBV19 to TRBJ2-1; D possibly corresponds to TRBD2 (7 bases). V was trimmed by 4 bases and J by 4 bases, leaving 17 bases between them. Germline CDR1 is LNHDA and CDR2 is SQIVND (reference sequence). The CDR3 spans 16 residues. The chain's CDR3 is CASSKGEGLGYNEQFF. In DNA form, the CDR3 reads TGTGCCAGTAGTAAGGGGGAGGGTTTAGGTTACAATGAGCAGTTCTTC.

This clone is labeled medium-sized (0.01 to 0.1%). The genes are TRBV27 and TRBJ1-5, with D perhaps TRBD1 (6 bases). Germline values: CDR1 MNHEY, CDR2 SMNVEV (reference sequence). The CDR3 loop spans 14 amino acids. V gave up 3 bases and J gave up 2 bases, with 8 bases separating them. The CDR3 loop reads CASSFGQRNQPQHF. Here the CDR3 DNA reads TGTGCCAGCAGTTTCGGACAGCGCAATCAGCCCCAGCATTTT.

The gene calls are TRBV25-1 and TRBJ1-5; D remains ambiguous. This CDR3 has 13 amino acids. Germline V gene sequence: CDR1 MGHDK, CDR2 SYGVNS. The V and J ends lost 4 bases and 0 bases respectively, with 4 bases between them. CDR3 sequence reads: CASSGGSNQPQHF. In DNA form, the CDR3 reads TGTGCCAGCAGTGGAGGTAGCAATCAGCCCCAGCATTTT.

The chain joins TRBV5-8 to TRBJ1-5, with D perhaps TRBD1 (6 bases). Between the trimmed V and J ends, which lost 5 bases and 4 bases, there was a span of 13 bases. From germline, CDR1 is SGHTS and CDR2 YDEGEE. The CDR3 covers 14 residues. CDR3 protein: CASSPGQLNQPQHF. In nucleotides, the CDR3 is TGTGCCAGCAGTCCTGGACAGTTAAATCAGCCCCAGCATTTT.

The chain couples TRBV15 to TRBJ2-3; D is unresolved. CDR1 LNHNV and CDR2 YYDKDF come from the germline V gene (reference sequence). Trimming took 8 bases from V and 7 from J, leaving 16 bases between them. The CDR3 is made up of 13 amino acids. In DNA, the CDR3 is TGTGCCACCCAAGGCGGAGCTCTAAATACGCAGTATTTT. The encoded protein is CATQGGALNTQYF. Full variable domain (missing parts from reference TRBV15 and TRBJ2-3): DAMVIQNPRYQVTQFGKPVTLSCSQTLNHNVMYWYQQKSSQAPKLLFHYYDKDFNNEADTPDNFQSRRPNTSFCFLDIRSPGLGDTAMYLCATQGGALNTQYFGPGTRLTVL.

This clone has only a few counts. The chain is built from TRBV28 and TRBJ2-7, with D possibly TRBD1 on 6 matching bases. Germline CDR1 and CDR2: MDHEN and SYDVKM. This CDR3 contains 15 residues. Trimming took off 4 bases at V and 3 bases at J, with 16 bases between the two ends. DNA of the CDR3: TGTGCCAGCAGTTATGGAACAGGGATACTCTACGAGCAGTACTTC. This encodes CASSYGTGILYEQYF. The complete variable domain, with remaining parts taken from reference TRBV28 and TRBJ2-7, reads DVKVTQSSRYLVKRTGEKVFLECVQDMDHENMFWYRQDPGLGLRLIYFSYDVKMKEKGDIPEGYSVSREKKERFSLILESASTNQTSMYLCASSYGTGILYEQYFGPGTRLTVT.

Relative to its sample, this clone is large. This rearrangement joins TRBV11-2 to TRBJ1-1; possible D gene TRBD1, 6 bases. This CDR3 is 12 amino acids long. Germline V gene sequence: CDR1 SGHAT, CDR2 FQNNGV. Trimming took 1 base from V and 6 from J, leaving 6 bases between them. CDR3 loop: CASSLGTAEAFF. The CDR3 DNA reads TGTGCCAGCAGCTTAGGGACAGCTGAAGCTTTCTTT.

The chain is built from TRBV4-2 and TRBJ2-7, with unresolved D. Trimming left V 4 bases short and J 2 bases short, with 9 bases between. The CDR3 is 13 residues long. CDR1 is LGHNA, CDR2 YNFKEQ, per germline. CDR3 residues: CASSLYQTYEQYF. CDR3 nucleotides: TGTGCCAGCAGCCTGTACCAGACCTACGAGCAGTACTTC.

A word on this clone: Relative to the germline gene, one junction end is altered; a read error may explain this. This rearrangement joins TRBV19 to TRBJ1-2, with D perhaps matching TRBD1 (6 bases). The CDR3 has 10 amino acids. CDR1 is LNHDA, CDR2 SQIVND, per germline (reference sequence). DNA of the CDR3: TGTGCCAGTGCGGCAGGGACATATGGCTTC. Its translation is CASAAGTYGF. The whole variable domain, filled in from reference TRBV19 and TRBJ1-2, reads DGGITQSPKYLFRKEGQNVTLSCEQNLNHDAMYWYRQDPGQGLRLIYYSQIVNDFQKGDIAEGYSVSREKKESFPLTVTSAQKNPTAFYLCASAAGTYGFGSGTRLTVV.